This paragraph covers one T cell receptor beta chain sequence. What it binds is unknown. Other DNA sequences in the same sample also yield this CDR3. The data are from a study of shared clonotypes between healthy human individuals. Broader study findings: Among several donors, approximately 5% of naive CD4 clonotypes were found in common. Non-shared clonotypes were found to have lower generation probabilities than the clonotypes that were shared by all four of the sorted-subset donors. Larger estimated richness was generally recorded for naive subsets relative to memory subsets.

It was CD45RO-negative cells, positively selected for CCR7, that made up naive CD8 cells, with terminally differentiated effector memory CD45RA+ cells excluded. Study donors comprised healthy, HIV-negative adults devoid of recent acute infection or vaccination. Trimming stripped 4 bases from V and 6 bases from J, with 6 bases between. Germline loops: CDR1 SQVTM, CDR2 ANQGSEA. The CDR3 contains 10 residues. Method: immunoSEQ multiplex PCR; TCRdb's copy keeps in-frame clones and lacks some. The repertoire includes under 2,000,000 clones, about 95% of them detected once, and 0.9% to 1.5% sits in the top ten.

The rearrangement links TRBV29-1 to TRBJ1-1; D call uncertain. The sequencing input was naive CD8+ T cells sorted from blood. The sequence was collected from a man younger than 35 in good health. The CDR3 sequence is CSVGRAEAFF. CDR3 nucleotide sequence: TGCAGCGTTGGCCGGGCTGAAGCTTTCTTT.